This TCR beta chain originates from a study of follicular helper T cells after annual influenza vaccination. Study-wide background: Days 0, 7 and 28 post-vaccination were the blood draw times.

General observations from the study: Day 7 ICOS+CD38+ clones later appeared mostly in ICOS-CD38- cTfh.

Time point noted: 2013-2014 season, 7 days after vaccination. The sample holds one count of this clone. What it binds is not known. The germline CDR1 and CDR2 sequences are SGHTA and FQGNSA. The length of the CDR3 is 16 residues. Trimming left V 4 bases short and J 6 bases short, with 19 bases between. Produced via immunoSEQ multiplex PCR; TCRdb's table is partial and in-frame only. The sample shows 9,000 or so clones, about 83% of them seen only once. Here the sequenced sample was CXCR5+ CD38- circulating T follicular helper cells from blood, taken 7 days after influenza vaccination. The sample's subset: circulating Tfh, non-naive CD4+CXCR5+PD-1+ (ICOS+CD38+ or ICOS-CD38-). The receptor comes from an adult who received the influenza vaccine. The chain uses TRBV7-2 and TRBJ2-1, with D uncertain. The CDR3 loop reads CASSSPRWREGNEQFF. CDR3 sequence (DNA): TGTGCCAGCAGCTCACCGAGGTGGCGAGAAGGCAATGAGCAGTTCTTC.